This is a list of T cell receptor beta chains from one sample in a study of T cells in Graves' hyperthyroidism and ophthalmopathy. TCRdb called the multiplex PCR reads again in MiXCR, with one record for every CDR3 protein. The sample carries under 350,000 distinct CDR3 sequences, 21% recorded once. The sequenced material came from blood. The origin of the receptors is a woman aged 45-65 years with Graves' hyperthyroidism. The CDR3 runs from the conserved cysteine through the conserved F or W. D genes are given only for firm matches. Size tells how often a clone was seen (once, few, many) or the class of an expanded clone, and some rows leave it out.

d_call j_call v_call clone_size cdr3_aa cdr3_nt
NA TRBJ1-2 TRBV2 many CASRGTGNYGYTF TGTGCCAGCAGGGGGACGGGAAACTATGGCTACACCTTC
TRBD2 TRBJ2-7 TRBV11-2 many CASSLVKAGGSYEQYF TGTGCCAGCAGCTTAGTTAAAGCGGGAGGCTCCTACGAGCAGTACTTC
NA TRBJ2-1 TRBV6-1 few CATTTAWNEQFF TGTGCCACAACTACGGCTTGGAATGAGCAGTTCTTC
NA TRBJ2-3 TRBV5-4 many CASSLTHSWFRRTDTQYF TGTGCCAGCAGCTTGACCCACAGTTGGTTTCGTCGCACAGATACGCAGTATTTT
NA TRBJ1-5 TRBV20-1 many CSVPQRGGQGWNQPQHF TGCAGTGTCCCACAACGGGGCGGGCAAGGGTGGAATCAGCCCCAGCATTTT
TRBD2 TRBJ2-7 TRBV6-5 NA CASSYSGLAGAGEQYF TGTGCCAGCAGTTACTCCGGACTAGCGGGAGCGGGAGAGCAGTACTTC
TRBD2 TRBJ2-1 TRBV2 few CASSEFWLAGVNEQFF TGTGCCAGCAGTGAGTTCTGGCTAGCGGGGGTCAATGAGCAGTTCTTC
NA TRBJ2-2 TRBV6-7 many CASSYMGGPTNTGELFF TGTGCCAGCAGTTACATGGGGGGACCAACGAACACCGGGGAGCTGTTTTTT
NA TRBJ2-7 TRBV12-3/TRBV12-4 NA CASSHQSLKDEQYF TGTGCCAGCAGCCACCAATCCCTAAAGGACGAGCAGTACTTC
NA TRBJ2-5 TRBV5-1 many CASSPGQYQETQYF TGCGCCAGCAGCCCAGGACAGTACCAAGAGACCCAGTACTTC
TRBD2 TRBJ2-1 TRBV7-9 NA CASSLKAGLAGYNEQFF TGTGCCAGCAGCTTAAAAGCCGGACTAGCGGGTTACAATGAGCAGTTCTTC
NA TRBJ2-6 TRBV27 many CASSFGQISGANVLTF TGTGCCAGCAGTTTTGGACAGATCTCTGGGGCCAACGTCCTGACTTTC
TRBD1 TRBJ1-5 TRBV28 many CASSLGGGRGRDQPQHF TGTGCCAGCAGTTTAGGGGGGGGCAGGGGGCGCGATCAGCCCCAGCATTTT
NA TRBJ2-5 TRBV20-1 many CSARPPRRRNGETQYF TGCAGTGCTAGACCGCCTAGACGGCGAAACGGAGAGACCCAGTACTTC
NA TRBJ1-1 TRBV7-9 many CASSLRTQNTEAFF TGTGCCAGCAGCTTAAGGACACAGAACACTGAAGCTTTCTTT
TRBD2 TRBJ2-1 TRBV7-2 many CASSPDPLAGVPSYNEQFF TGTGCCAGCAGCCCGGACCCCCTAGCGGGGGTCCCTTCGTACAATGAGCAGTTCTTC
NA TRBJ1-5 TRBV7-9 many CASSLGGGDQPQHF TGTGCCAGCAGCTTAGGGGGGGGCGATCAGCCCCAGCATTTT
NA TRBJ2-7 TRBV28 many CASSFAWRDTSSYEQYF TGTGCCAGCAGTTTCGCTTGGCGGGACACGAGCTCCTACGAGCAGTACTTC
TRBD2 TRBJ2-7 TRBV3-1 few CASSHGGRAGHEQYF TGTGCCAGCAGCCATGGAGGGAGGGCCGGTCACGAGCAGTACTTC
TRBD2 TRBJ2-1 TRBV14 many CASSQTGTRQFF TGTGCCAGCAGCCAAACCGGGACTAGGCAGTTCTTC
TRBD1 TRBJ1-3 TRBV11-2 few CASSLSGTGVFGNTIYF TGTGCCAGCAGCTTGAGTGGGACAGGGGTCTTTGGAAACACCATATATTTT
TRBD1 TRBJ2-7 TRBV20-1 few CSAPGDREYEQYF TGCAGTGCCCCCGGGGACAGGGAATACGAGCAGTACTTC
NA TRBJ2-5 TRBV5-1 NA CASSSLQGQETQYF TGCGCCAGCAGCTCCCTACAGGGCCAAGAGACCCAGTACTTC
NA TRBJ1-6 TRBV28 NA CASSGGPYNSPLHF TGTGCCAGCAGCGGAGGCCCTTATAATTCACCCCTCCACTTT
NA TRBJ1-6 TRBV29-1 NA CSVERPNSPLHF TGCAGCGTTGAAAGGCCGAATTCACCCCTCCACTTT
TRBD1 TRBJ1-2 TRBV12-3/TRBV12-4 NA CASSRGTAYGYTF TGTGCCAGCAGTCGCGGGACAGCCTATGGCTACACCTTC
TRBD1 TRBJ1-3 TRBV12-3/TRBV12-4 few CASSSRDRALGESGNTIYF TGTGCCAGCAGTTCGCGGGACAGGGCCCTGGGGGAGTCTGGAAACACCATATATTTT
TRBD1 TRBJ2-5 TRBV2 many CASSDYRGPQETQYF TGTGCCAGCAGTGATTACAGGGGCCCCCAAGAGACCCAGTACTTC
NA TRBJ2-1 TRBV27 many CASSKGGNEQFF TGTGCCAGCAGTAAAGGGGGTAATGAGCAGTTCTTC
TRBD2 TRBJ2-1 TRBV5-4 NA CASSLGLAGYGEQFF TGTGCCAGCAGCTTGGGGCTAGCGGGGTACGGTGAGCAGTTCTTC
NA TRBJ1-5 TRBV28 many CASSNGRRDQPQHF TGTGCCAGCAGTAACGGACGGAGGGATCAGCCCCAGCATTTT
NA TRBJ1-5 TRBV12-3/TRBV12-4 many CASSPQGTSNQPQHF TGTGCCAGCAGCCCCCAGGGGACTAGCAATCAGCCCCAGCATTTT
NA TRBJ1-2 TRBV30 many CAWRLGADYGYTF TGTGCCTGGAGGCTCGGGGCAGACTATGGCTACACCTTC
NA TRBJ2-2 TRBV3-1 many CASSQVGRGNTGELFF TGTGCCAGCAGCCAAGTGGGCAGGGGGAACACCGGGGAGCTGTTTTTT
NA TRBJ1-5 TRBV20-1 few CSASEAYNQPQHF TGCAGTGCTAGCGAGGCCTACAATCAGCCCCAGCATTTT
NA TRBJ2-5 TRBV7-9 NA CASSFRRPSQETQYF TGTGCCAGCAGCTTTAGACGACCGTCCCAAGAGACCCAGTACTTC
NA TRBJ1-5 TRBV12-3/TRBV12-4 many CASSLMGGGNQPQHF TGTGCCAGCAGTTTAATGGGTGGGGGGAATCAGCCCCAGCATTTT